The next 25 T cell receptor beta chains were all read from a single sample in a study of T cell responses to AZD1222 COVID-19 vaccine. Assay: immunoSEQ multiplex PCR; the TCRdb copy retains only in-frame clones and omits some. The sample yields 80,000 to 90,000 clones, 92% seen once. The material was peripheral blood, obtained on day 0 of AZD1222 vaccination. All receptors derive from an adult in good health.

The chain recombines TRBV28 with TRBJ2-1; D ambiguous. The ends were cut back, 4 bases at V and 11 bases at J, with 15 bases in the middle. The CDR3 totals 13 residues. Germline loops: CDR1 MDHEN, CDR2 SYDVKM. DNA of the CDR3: TGTGCCAGCAGTTCACGGGCCCTCCGCAAGCAGTTCTTC. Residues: CASSSRALRKQFF.

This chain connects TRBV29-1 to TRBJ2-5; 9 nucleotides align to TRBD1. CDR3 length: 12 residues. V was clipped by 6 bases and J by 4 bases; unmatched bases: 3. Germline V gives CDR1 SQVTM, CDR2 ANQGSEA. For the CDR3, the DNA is TGCAGCGTCCTGACAGGGGGAGAGACCCAGTACTTC. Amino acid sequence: CSVLTGGETQYF.

In nucleotides, the CDR3 is TGTGCCATTCGCCGCCAGGGAGGGTACGAGCAGTACTTC. This translates into CAIRRQGGYEQYF. V and J are TRBV7-8 and TRBJ2-7; TRBD2 matches at 7 bases. This CDR3 contains 13 residues. The V gene's germline CDR1 is SGHVS and CDR2 FQNEAQ. Unmatched junction bases numbered 10, after V lost 10 bases and J lost 4 bases.

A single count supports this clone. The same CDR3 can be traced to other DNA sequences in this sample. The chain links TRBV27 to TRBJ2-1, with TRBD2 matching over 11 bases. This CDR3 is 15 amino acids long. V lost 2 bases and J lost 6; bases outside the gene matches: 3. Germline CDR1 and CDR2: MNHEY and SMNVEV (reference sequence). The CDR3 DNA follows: TGTGCCAGCAGTTTACTAGCGGGAGGACTCAATGAGCAGTTCTTC. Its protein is CASSLLAGGLNEQFF.

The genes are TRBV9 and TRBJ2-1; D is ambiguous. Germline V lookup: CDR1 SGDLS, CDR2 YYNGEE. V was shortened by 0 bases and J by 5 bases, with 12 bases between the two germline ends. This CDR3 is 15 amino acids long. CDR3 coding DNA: TGTGCCAGCAGCGTAGCGCCTAATCATAACAATGAGCAGTTCTTC. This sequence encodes CASSVAPNHNNEQFF.

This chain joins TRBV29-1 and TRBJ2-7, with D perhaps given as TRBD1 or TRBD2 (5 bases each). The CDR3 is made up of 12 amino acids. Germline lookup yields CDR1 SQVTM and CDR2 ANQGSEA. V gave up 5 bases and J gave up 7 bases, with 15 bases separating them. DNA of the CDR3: TGCAGCGTTAGTGGGGGAACGGGAGAGCAGTACTTC. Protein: CSVSGGTGEQYF.

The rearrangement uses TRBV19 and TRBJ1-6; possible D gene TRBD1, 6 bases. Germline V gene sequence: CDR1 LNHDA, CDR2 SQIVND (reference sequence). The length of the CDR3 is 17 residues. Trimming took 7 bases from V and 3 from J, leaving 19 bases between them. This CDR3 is CASNSRPGANYNSPLHF. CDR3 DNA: TGTGCCAGTAATTCGAGGCCGGGGGCTAACTATAATTCACCCCTCCACTTT.

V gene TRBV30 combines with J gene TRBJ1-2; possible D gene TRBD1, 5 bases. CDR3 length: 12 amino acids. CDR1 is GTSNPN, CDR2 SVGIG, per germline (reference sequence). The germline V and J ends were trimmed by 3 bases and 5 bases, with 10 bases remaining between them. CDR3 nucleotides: TGTGCCTGGAGGGGGCAGGGTTATGGCTACACCTTC. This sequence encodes CAWRGQGYGYTF.

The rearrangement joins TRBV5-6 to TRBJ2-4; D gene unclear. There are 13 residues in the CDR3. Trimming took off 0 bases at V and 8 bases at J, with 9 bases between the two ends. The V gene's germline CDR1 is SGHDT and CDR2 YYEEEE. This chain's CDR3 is CASSLATTDIQYF. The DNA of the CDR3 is TGTGCCAGCAGCTTGGCTACAACGGACATTCAGTACTTC.

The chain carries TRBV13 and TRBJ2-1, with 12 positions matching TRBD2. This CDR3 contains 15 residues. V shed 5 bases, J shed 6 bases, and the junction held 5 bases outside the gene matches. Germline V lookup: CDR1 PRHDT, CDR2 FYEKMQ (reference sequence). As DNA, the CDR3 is TGTGCCAGCAGCCCAAGGACTAGCGGGACCAATGAGCAGTTCTTC. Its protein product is CASSPRTSGTNEQFF.

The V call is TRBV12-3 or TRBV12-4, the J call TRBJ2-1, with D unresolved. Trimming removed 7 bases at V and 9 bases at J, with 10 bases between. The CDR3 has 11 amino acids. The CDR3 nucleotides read TGTGCCAGCATGGGTTGGGGTGAGCAGTTCTTC. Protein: CASMGWGEQFF.

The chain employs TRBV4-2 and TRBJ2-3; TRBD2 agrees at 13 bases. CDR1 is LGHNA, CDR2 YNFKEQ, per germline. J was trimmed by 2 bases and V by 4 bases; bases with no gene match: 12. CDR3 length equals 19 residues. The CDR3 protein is CASSRTDIGTSGNTDTQYF. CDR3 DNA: TGTGCCAGCAGCCGGACGGATATCGGGACTAGCGGGAACACAGATACGCAGTATTTT.

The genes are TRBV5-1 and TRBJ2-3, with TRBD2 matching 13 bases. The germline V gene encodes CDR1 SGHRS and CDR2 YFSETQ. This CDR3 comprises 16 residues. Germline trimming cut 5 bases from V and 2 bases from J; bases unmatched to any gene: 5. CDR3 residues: CASRSGLAGDTDTQYF. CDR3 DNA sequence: TGCGCCAGCAGGTCTGGACTAGCGGGAGACACAGATACGCAGTATTTT.

The CDR3 sequence: CASSVIAGFPSTDTQYF. The CDR3 coding sequence is TGTGCCAGCAGCGTAATAGCCGGTTTCCCTAGCACAGATACGCAGTATTTT. This chain joins TRBV9 and TRBJ2-3; D is unclear. CDR1 and CDR2 from the germline V gene are SGDLS and YYNGEE. The length of the CDR3 is 17 residues. V lost 1 base, J lost 0 bases, and 15 bases lay in between. Using reference TRBV9 and TRBJ2-3 for the parts outside the CDR3, the full variable domain is DSGVTQTPKHLITATGQRVTLRCSPRSGDLSVYWYQQSLDQGLQFLIQYYNGEERAKGNILERFSAQQFPDLHSELNLSSLELGDSALYFCASSVIAGFPSTDTQYFGPGTRLTVL.

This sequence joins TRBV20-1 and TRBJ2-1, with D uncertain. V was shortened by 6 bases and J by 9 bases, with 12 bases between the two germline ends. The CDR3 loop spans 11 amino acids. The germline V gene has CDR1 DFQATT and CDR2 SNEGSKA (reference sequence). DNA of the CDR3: TGCAGTGCAATTAGCACGCCTGAGCAGTTCTTC. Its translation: CSAISTPEQFF.

The CDR3 reads CASSVLGQGRGYTF. The CDR3 DNA follows: TGTGCCAGCAGCGTACTTGGACAGGGACGTGGCTACACCTTC. V gene TRBV9 combines with J gene TRBJ1-2; 8 nucleotides match TRBD1. There are 14 residues in the CDR3. Germline V CDR1 and CDR2: SGDLS, YYNGEE. V dropped 1 base and J dropped 7; count of bases not matched to a gene: 6.

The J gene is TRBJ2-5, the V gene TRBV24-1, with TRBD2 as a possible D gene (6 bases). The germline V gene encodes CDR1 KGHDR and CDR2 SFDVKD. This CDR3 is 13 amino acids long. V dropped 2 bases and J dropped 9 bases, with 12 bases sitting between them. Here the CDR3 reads CATSDYGGWAQYF. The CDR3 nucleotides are TGTGCCACCAGTGATTATGGGGGGTGGGCCCAGTACTTC.

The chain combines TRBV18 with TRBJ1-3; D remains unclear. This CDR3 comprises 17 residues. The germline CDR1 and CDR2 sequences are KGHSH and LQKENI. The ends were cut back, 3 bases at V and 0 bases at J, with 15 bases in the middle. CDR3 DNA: TGTGCCAGCTCACCGGTTGTCGAGGCAGCCTCTGGAAACACCATATATTTT. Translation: CASSPVVEAASGNTIYF.

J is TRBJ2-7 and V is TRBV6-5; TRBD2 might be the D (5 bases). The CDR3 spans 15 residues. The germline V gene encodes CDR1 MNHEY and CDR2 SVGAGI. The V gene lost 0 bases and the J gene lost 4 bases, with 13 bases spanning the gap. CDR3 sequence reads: CASSYSRLADYEQYF. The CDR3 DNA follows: TGTGCCAGCAGTTACTCGAGGCTAGCCGATTACGAGCAGTACTTC.

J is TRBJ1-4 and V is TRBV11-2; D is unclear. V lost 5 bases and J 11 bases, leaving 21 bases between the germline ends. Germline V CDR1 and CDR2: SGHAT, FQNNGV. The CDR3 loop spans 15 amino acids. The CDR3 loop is CASSPRQNSMKKLFF. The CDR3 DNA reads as TGTGCCAGCAGCCCCCGCCAGAATTCAATGAAGAAACTGTTTTTT. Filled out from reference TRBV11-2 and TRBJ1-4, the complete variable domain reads EAGVAQSPRYKIIEKRQSVAFWCNPISGHATLYWYQQILGQGPKLLIQFQNNGVVDDSQLPKDRFSAERLKGVDSTLKIQPAKLEDSAVYLCASSPRQNSMKKLFFGSGTQLSVL.

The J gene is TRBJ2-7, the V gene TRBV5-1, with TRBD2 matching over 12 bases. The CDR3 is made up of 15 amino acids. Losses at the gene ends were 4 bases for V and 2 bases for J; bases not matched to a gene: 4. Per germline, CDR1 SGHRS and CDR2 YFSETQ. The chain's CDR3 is CASSTGLAGTYEQYF. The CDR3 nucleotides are TGCGCCAGCAGCACAGGACTAGCGGGAACCTACGAGCAGTACTTC.

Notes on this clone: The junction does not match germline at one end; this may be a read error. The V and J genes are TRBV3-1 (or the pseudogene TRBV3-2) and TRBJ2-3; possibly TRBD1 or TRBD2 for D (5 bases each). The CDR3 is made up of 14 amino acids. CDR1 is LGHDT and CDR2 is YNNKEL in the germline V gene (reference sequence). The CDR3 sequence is CASRPTTIGTPADF. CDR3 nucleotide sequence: TGTGCCAGCAGACCGACCACAATCGGGACCCCCGCAGATTTT.

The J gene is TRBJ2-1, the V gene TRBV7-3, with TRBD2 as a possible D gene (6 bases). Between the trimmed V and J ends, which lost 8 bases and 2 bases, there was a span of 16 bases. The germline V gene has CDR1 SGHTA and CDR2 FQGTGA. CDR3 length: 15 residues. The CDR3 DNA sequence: TGTGCCAGCTCCGTGACGAGCGGGCCCTACAATGAGCAGTTCTTC. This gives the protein CASSVTSGPYNEQFF. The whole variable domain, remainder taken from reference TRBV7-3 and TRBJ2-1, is GAGVSQTPSNKVTEKGKYVELRCDPISGHTALYWYRQSLGQGPEFLIYFQGTGAADDSGLPNDRFFAVRPEGSVSTLKIQRTERGDSAVYLCASSVTSGPYNEQFFGPGTRLTVL.

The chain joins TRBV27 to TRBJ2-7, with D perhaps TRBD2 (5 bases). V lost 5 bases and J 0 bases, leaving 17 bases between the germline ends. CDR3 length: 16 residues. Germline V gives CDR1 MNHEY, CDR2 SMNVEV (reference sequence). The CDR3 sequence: CASSRTATGSSYEQYF. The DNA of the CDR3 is TGTGCCAGCAGTCGCACGGCTACGGGATCCTCCTACGAGCAGTACTTC.

CDR3 region: CASETGSAEQYF. CDR3 in DNA: TGTGCCAGTGAAACAGGGTCGGCCGAGCAGTACTTC. The chain links TRBV6-6 to TRBJ2-7; D might be TRBD1 (6 bases). The germline V gene has CDR1 MNHNY and CDR2 SVGAGI (reference sequence). This CDR3 is 12 amino acids long. Trimming stripped 9 bases from V and 6 bases from J, with 15 bases between.